The 25 T cell receptor beta chains below come from one sample, sequenced in a study of blood T cells in healthy people across ages. Next came a second PCR, run for about 7 to 12 cycles, which used a sample-barcoded 5' primer along with a J-beta primer mix. TCRdb reprocessed the 5' RACE reads with MiXCR, giving one entry per CDR3 protein. The data contain some 920,000 distinct CDR3 sequences, just over 50% of them singletons. The sample was blood. The receptors shown here come from a woman in her sixties or seventies in good health.

CDR3 amino acids: CSATSGRSRNEQFF. The CDR3 DNA reads TGCAGTGCTACTAGCGGGAGGAGTAGGAATGAGCAGTTCTTC. This chain links TRBV20-1 with TRBJ2-1, with 11 positions matching TRBD2. J was trimmed by 7 bases and V by 4 bases; bases with no gene match: 6. The CDR3 runs to 14 residues. Germline CDR1 is DFQATT and CDR2 is SNEGSKA (reference sequence).

The sample holds a few counts of this clonotype. The V gene is TRBV13, the J gene TRBJ2-7, with 11 bases identical to TRBD1. V gave up 5 bases and J gave up 4 bases; unmatched junction bases: 7. CDR1 is PRHDT, CDR2 FYEKMQ, per germline (reference sequence). CDR3 length: 15 amino acids. The CDR3 bases are TGTGCCAGCAGCCACGGGACAGGGGGTCGTTACGAGCAGTACTTC. Translation: CASSHGTGGRYEQYF.

This chain uses TRBV2 with TRBJ2-5; D is ambiguous. Germline loops: CDR1 SNHLY, CDR2 FYNNEI. The CDR3 is 13 amino acids. Trimming removed 7 bases from V and 1 base from J, with 10 bases in between. The CDR3 DNA reads TGTGCCAGCAAGAGGCGGTCCCAAGAGACCCAGTACTTC. Protein sequence: CASKRRSQETQYF. The complete variable domain, with remaining parts taken from reference TRBV2 and TRBJ2-5, reads EPEVTQTPSHQVTQMGQEVILRCVPISNHLYFYWYRQILGQKVEFLVSFYNNEISEKSEIFDDQFSVERPDGSNFTLKIRSTKLEDSAMYFCASKRRSQETQYFGPGTRLLVL.

This clonotype came up a few times. The chain employs TRBV10-3 and TRBJ2-4, with D perhaps being TRBD1 or TRBD2 (5 bases each). CDR1 ENHRY and CDR2 SYGVKD come from the germline V gene. V was shortened by 3 bases and J by 9 bases, with 12 bases between the two germline ends. CDR3 size: 13 residues. As DNA, the CDR3 is TGTGCCATCAGTGATGGGGGTCGGGGCATTCAGTACTTC. The encoded protein is CAISDGGRGIQYF.

This clonotype was detected only a few times. The V call is TRBV11-2, the J call TRBJ2-3; 7 bases match TRBD2. CDR1 and CDR2 (germline): SGHAT, FQNNGV. V lost 6 bases to trimming and J lost 4 bases; unmatched junction nucleotides: 10. CDR3 length equals 15 residues. CDR3 coding DNA: TGTGCCAGCAGTCCGCGGGCGGGAGACCCAGATACGCAGTATTTT. Amino acids: CASSPRAGDPDTQYF.

This clonotype showed up many times. A junction end diverges from the germline sequence, so it may reflect a read error. The chain uses TRBV13 and TRBJ2-7, with 8 nucleotides matching TRBD1. The CDR3 loop spans 13 amino acids. Germline lookup yields CDR1 PRHDT and CDR2 FYEKMQ (reference sequence). CDR3 protein: CASSSDRAYEQYF. The CDR3, as DNA: TGCGCCAGCAGCTCGGACAGGGCCTACGAGCAGTACTTC.

V is TRBV28 and J is TRBJ2-7; 11 bases match TRBD2. Germline V gene sequence: CDR1 MDHEN, CDR2 SYDVKM. CDR3 length: 13 amino acids. The V gene end was trimmed by 10 bases and the J gene end by 9 bases; junction bases not matched to a gene: 11. CDR3 DNA sequence: TGTGCCACCATGGGACTAGCGGCTCTAGGGCAGTACTTC. Translated, it gives CATMGLAALGQYF.

The rearrangement links TRBV10-3 to TRBJ2-6; D might be TRBD1 or TRBD2, each matching 5 bases. CDR3 length: 14 amino acids. Germline assignment: CDR1 ENHRY and CDR2 SYGVKD. V dropped 5 bases and J dropped 4 bases, with 9 bases sitting between them. CDR3 nucleotide sequence: TGTGCCATCAGTACCAGGGACGGGGCCAACGTCCTGACTTTC. Encoded protein: CAISTRDGANVLTF.

This clonotype has at least ten counts. This chain connects TRBV2 to TRBJ1-6; D call uncertain. The CDR3 sequence is 11 residues long. CDR1 and CDR2 (germline): SNHLY, FYNNEI. Trimming removed 4 bases at V and 7 bases at J, with 2 bases between. CDR3 region: CASSGNSPLHF. In DNA, the CDR3 is TGTGCCAGCAGTGGAAATTCACCCCTCCACTTT.

The J gene is TRBJ1-2, the V gene TRBV5-1; no definite D call. The CDR3 is 14 amino acids. Per the germline V gene, CDR1 is SGHRS and CDR2 is YFSETQ. Between the trimmed V and J ends, which lost 0 bases and 6 bases, there was a span of 12 bases. Here the CDR3 DNA reads TGCGCCAGCAGCTTGGCCGGGCCGAGAGATGGCTACACCTTC. Translated: CASSLAGPRDGYTF.

This clonotype was counted only a few times. The V call is TRBV5-5, the J call TRBJ2-4; D gene ambiguous. Germline V gene lookup returns CDR1 SGHKS and CDR2 YYEKEE (reference sequence). V was pared by 3 bases and J by 1 base, with 17 bases between. The CDR3 contains 17 residues. CDR3 nucleotides: TGTGCCAGCAGCTACTGGACCCCCTTCATTGCCAAAAACATTCAGTACTTC. This codes for CASSYWTPFIAKNIQYF.

This clonotype turned up a few times. V gene TRBV14 combines with J gene TRBJ1-1; the D gene is possibly TRBD1 (6 bases). From germline, CDR1 is SGHDN and CDR2 FVKESK. V lost 5 bases, J lost 3 bases, and 13 bases lay in between. The CDR3 has 14 amino acids. The CDR3 sequence: CASSSQGSDTEAFF. In DNA, the CDR3 is TGTGCCAGCAGCTCCCAGGGGTCAGACACTGAAGCTTTCTTT.

The chain combines TRBV20-1 with TRBJ2-7, with TRBD2 matching 11 bases. The CDR3 contains 15 residues. With V trimmed by 6 bases and J by 3 bases, 10 bases remained unmatched. Germline V gene lookup returns CDR1 DFQATT and CDR2 SNEGSKA (reference sequence). CDR3 residues: CSAPEVGLADYEQYF. CDR3 sequence (DNA): TGCAGTGCCCCAGAGGTGGGACTAGCGGACTACGAGCAGTACTTC.

In this sample, this clonotype turned up a few times. J is TRBJ2-7 and V is TRBV18, with no clear D. V gave up 7 bases and J gave up 2 bases, with 15 bases separating them. This CDR3 is 14 amino acids long. Germline V gene lookup returns CDR1 KGHSH and CDR2 LQKENI. CDR3 nucleotides: TGTGCCAGCTTCCGGCTGGAGTCCGCCTACGAGCAGTACTTC. This encodes CASFRLESAYEQYF.

The sample holds a few counts of this clonotype. V usage is TRBV5-1 and J usage is TRBJ1-1; the match to TRBD1 covers 7 bases. Germline V gene sequence: CDR1 SGHRS, CDR2 YFSETQ. The ends lost 3 bases at V and 1 base at J; junction bases unmatched: 3. The CDR3 has 14 amino acids. CDR3 amino acids: CASSSTGRNTEAFF. CDR3 bases: TGCGCCAGCAGCTCGACAGGGAGGAACACTGAAGCTTTCTTT. The variable domain in full, completed from reference TRBV5-1 and TRBJ1-1, reads KAGVTQTPRYLIKTRGQQVTLSCSPISGHRSVSWYQQTPGQGLQFLFEYFSETQRNKGNFPGRFSGRQFSNSRSEMNVSTLELGDSALYLCASSSTGRNTEAFFGQGTRLTVV.

Comment on this clonotype: In this CDR3 the conserved last residue, phenylalanine or tryptophan, is missing, so a read error is likely. The chain couples TRBV20-1 to TRBJ2-7; TRBD1 aligns across 7 bases. Near its end, the DNA agrees better with TRBJ2-5, so the J call may be wrong. The CDR3 has 15 amino acids. The germline V gene has CDR1 DFQATT and CDR2 SNEGSKA (reference sequence). CDR3 region: CSARIWDRAEETQYY. In DNA, the CDR3 is TGCAGTGCTAGAATTTGGGACAGAGCAGAAGAGACCCAGTACTAC.

The DNA of the CDR3 is TGTGCCAGCATAACAAATGGGGTGCGGACCCAGTACTTC. Residues: CASITNGVRTQYF. The chain combines TRBV6-5 with TRBJ2-5; D not resolved. Trimming shortened V by 7 bases and J by 7 bases, and 16 bases separated the two germline ends. This CDR3 has 13 amino acids. Germline-derived CDR1 and CDR2 are MNHEY and SVGAGI.

This clonotype has a count of ten or more. V usage is TRBV20-1 and J usage is TRBJ2-5; the match to TRBD2 covers 10 bases. The CDR3 spans 14 residues. The V and J ends lost 3 bases and 2 bases, in that order; junction bases with no gene match: 3. Germline V CDR1 and CDR2: DFQATT, SNEGSKA (reference sequence). CDR3 in amino acids: CSASLAGVQETQYF. The DNA of the CDR3 is TGCAGTGCTAGCCTAGCGGGAGTTCAAGAGACCCAGTACTTC.

At least ten counts were recorded for this clonotype. The V call is TRBV7-6, the J call TRBJ2-3; 11 bases line up with TRBD2. CDR3 size: 17 residues. Germline V gene sequence: CDR1 SGHVS, CDR2 FNYEAQ. With V trimmed by 5 bases and J by 5 bases, 12 bases remained unmatched. The CDR3 is CASSPYSGRAAIDTQYF. CDR3 DNA sequence: TGTGCCAGCAGCCCCTATAGCGGGAGGGCGGCCATAGATACGCAGTATTTT.

This clonotype was counted only a few times. V usage is TRBV5-6 and J usage is TRBJ2-7; D call uncertain. The assigned J gene may be wrong: the sequence end matches TRBJ2-5 better. This CDR3 comprises 16 residues. CDR1 and CDR2 from the germline V gene are SGHDT and YYEEEE. CDR3 amino acids: CASSLVLDLQMETQYF. For the CDR3, the DNA is TGTGCCAGCAGCTTGGTTCTAGATCTACAAATGGAGACCCAGTACTTC.

This clonotype was observed a few times. The chain links TRBV4-2 to TRBJ2-5; 10 positions match TRBD1. Germline V gene lookup returns CDR1 LGHNA and CDR2 YNFKEQ. The V segment lost 0 bases and the J segment 4 bases; nucleotides outside the gene matches: 5. The CDR3 sequence is 16 residues long. DNA for the CDR3: TGTGCCAGCAGCCAAGAGTTCGGGACAGGGGTAGAGACCCAGTACTTC. The encoded protein is CASSQEFGTGVETQYF.

The gene calls are TRBV20-1 and TRBJ2-3; D is unresolved. Germline CDR1 and CDR2: DFQATT and SNEGSKA (reference sequence). Trimming cost V 2 bases and J 2 bases, with 8 bases left between them. This CDR3 is built from 13 residues. The CDR3 region has the DNA TGCAGTGCTAGACCGACGAACACAGATACGCAGTATTTT. It translates to CSARPTNTDTQYF.

This clonotype was counted a few times. The rearrangement links TRBV12-3 or TRBV12-4 to TRBJ1-1; 8 bases are a match to TRBD1. The junction had 5 bases not matched to a gene; V was cut back by 5 bases and J by 6 bases. CDR3 length: 13 residues. CDR3 protein: CASSGQGAPEAFF. The CDR3, as DNA: TGTGCCAGCAGTGGCCAGGGGGCCCCTGAAGCTTTCTTT.

This sequence joins TRBV5-1 and TRBJ2-7; either TRBD1 or TRBD2 may supply D (5 bases each). V lost 4 bases to trimming and J lost 3 bases, with 17 bases between them. The CDR3 covers 15 residues. Germline-derived CDR1 and CDR2 are SGHRS and YFSETQ. CDR3 sequence (DNA): TGCGCCAGCAGCCCATTCCCCGGGACGAACTACGAGCAGTACTTC. It yields the protein CASSPFPGTNYEQYF. Drawing the rest from reference TRBV5-1 and TRBJ2-7, the complete variable domain is KAGVTQTPRYLIKTRGQQVTLSCSPISGHRSVSWYQQTPGQGLQFLFEYFSETQRNKGNFPGRFSGRQFSNSRSEMNVSTLELGDSALYLCASSPFPGTNYEQYFGPGTRLTVT.

This clonotype was seen just once. The CDR3 sequence: CAWGAGLEVATQYF. CDR3 in DNA: TGTGCCTGGGGGGCAGGGCTGGAAGTAGCCACGCAGTATTTT. V gene TRBV30 combines with J gene TRBJ2-3; D is possibly TRBD1 (5 bases). Germline-derived CDR1 and CDR2 are GTSNPN and SVGIG (reference sequence). V lost 5 bases, J lost 9 bases, and 21 bases lay in between. This CDR3 spans 14 amino acids.